This T cell receptor (beta chain) was sequenced for a study of CD8 T cells in ankylosing spondylitis (dated by TCRdb to 2016 to 2017). The study in broad terms: To find TCR variants linked to disease, the study profiled T cell receptor beta repertoires in ankylosing spondylitis patients and healthy donors. The whole study cohort included roughly 110 healthy donors and 20 to 30 ankylosing spondylitis patients. Peripheral blood was sampled, and synovial fluid was additionally collected from ankylosing spondylitis patients.

Sequencing relied on an Illumina HiSeq 2500. Quantitative 5'-RACE with molecular barcodes was the method used to prepare the TCR beta libraries. The paper's data handling went like this. Disease-linked TCR variants were identified with a new computational method built on a probabilistic model of VDJ rearrangement. Clones were called with MiXCR by TCRdb after fastp trimmed the public reads at Q25, and only in-frame beta chains were retained. CDR3 protein sequences are deduplicated, and each keeps its most common genes and DNA. TCRdb, not the original authors, processed these V and J calls. In this sample the table shows about 700,000 distinct CDR3 sequences, 19% of which occur a single time. The ten largest make up under 20% of the sample. What the work shows at the level of the full study, not this receptor alone: The disease-linked clones were reported as significantly enriched in matched synovial fluid samples from ankylosing spondylitis patients. Some motif variants were previously reported in synovial fluid and blood of reactive arthritis patients, suggesting common disease-initiation mechanisms. A CD8+ phenotype was shown by the disease-linked clones, which were found at relatively low frequencies in peripheral blood. A TCR beta motif made up of several highly homologous amino acid variants appeared to be characteristic of blood from ankylosing spondylitis patients.

The CDR3 covers 14 residues, taking in both the cysteine and the phenylalanine. The sequence is cut down to CDR3 DNA, 42 bases in frame from base 1. From the germline V gene, CDR1 is MDHEN and CDR2 is SYDVKM. V is cut back by 6 bases and J by 4 bases, with 4 bases in the junction unmatched. This clonotype was found a few times. Its antigen has not been determined. Nothing much larger sits one base from this clone, and base qualities are not available. The V and J genes are TRBV28 and TRBJ2-1, and 9 junction bases match TRBD1. The receptor comes from a male donor with ankylosing spondylitis. Sequencing input: blood, either unsorted or a sorted T cell fraction (not recorded which). The bases are TGTGCCAGCAGCGCCGGGACAGGGTACAATGAGCAGTTCTTC. It translates to CASSAGTGYNEQFF.